These 21 T cell receptor beta chains were all obtained from the same sample, sequenced in a study of cytomegalovirus exposure and HLA in healthy donors. The PCR employed 60 Vbeta primers together with 13 Jbeta primers. Some clones are missing from TCRdb's copy, which holds only in-frame ones; the method was immunoSEQ multiplex PCR. The repertoire holds some 150,000 clones, around 80% seen once, with roughly 2.9% in the top ten. Sequenced input: PBMCs. These receptors all stem from a woman in her twenties or thirties in good health and CMV-seronegative.

The V and J genes are TRBV11-3 and TRBJ2-7; D unresolved. V lost 1 base, J lost 3 bases, and 7 bases lay in between. This CDR3 comprises 13 residues. CDR1 is SGHNT, CDR2 YENEEA, per germline. The CDR3 protein is CASSLGRSYEQYF. The CDR3, as DNA: TGTGCCAGCAGCTTAGGAAGGAGCTACGAGCAGTACTTC. Together with reference TRBV11-3 and TRBJ2-7, the CDR3 gives the full variable domain: EAGVVQSPRYKIIEKKQPVAFWCNPISGHNTLYWYLQNLGQGPELLIRYENEEAVDDSQLPKDRFSAERLKGVDSTLKIQPAELGDSAVYLCASSLGRSYEQYFGPGTRLTVT.

This clone was observed a few times. The rearrangement joins TRBV2 to TRBJ2-3, with a tentative D call TRBD2 (6 bases). The CDR3 length is 13 residues. Trimming stripped 1 base from V and 7 bases from J, with 9 bases between. The germline V gene encodes CDR1 SNHLY and CDR2 FYNNEI. CDR3 protein: CASSEVEGHTQYF. The CDR3 DNA is TGTGCCAGCAGTGAAGTGGAGGGACATACGCAGTATTTT.

This clone was found a few times. The chain couples TRBV10-3 to TRBJ2-7; 13 bases agree with TRBD2. Germline V gene data show CDR1 as ENHRY and CDR2 as SYGVKD. The CDR3 spans 14 residues. The trim removed 9 bases at V and 5 bases at J, leaving 7 bases unmatched. The CDR3 bases are TGTGCCATTGGGAGGACTAGCGGGGGTCACGAGCAGTACTTC. As protein: CAIGRTSGGHEQYF.

Note on this clone: Within the sample, other DNA sequences also encode this same CDR3. The gene calls are TRBV9 and TRBJ2-3; D gene uncertain. V was trimmed by 4 bases and J by 0 bases, leaving 6 bases between them. CDR3 size: 13 residues. Germline lookup yields CDR1 SGDLS and CDR2 YYNGEE. CDR3 DNA: TGTGCCAGCAGCCCTCTTAGCACAGATACGCAGTATTTT. It encodes CASSPLSTDTQYF.

The chain couples TRBV5-1 to TRBJ2-7, with TRBD1 matching over 11 bases. V lost 4 bases, J lost 5 bases, and 5 bases stayed unmatched. CDR3 size: 14 residues. Germline V gives CDR1 SGHRS, CDR2 YFSETQ. CDR3 loop: CASSPGQGVDEQYF. The CDR3 DNA is TGCGCCAGCAGCCCGGGACAGGGGGTGGACGAGCAGTACTTC. The entire variable domain, with the rest obtained from reference TRBV5-1 and TRBJ2-7, is as follows: KAGVTQTPRYLIKTRGQQVTLSCSPISGHRSVSWYQQTPGQGLQFLFEYFSETQRNKGNFPGRFSGRQFSNSRSEMNVSTLELGDSALYLCASSPGQGVDEQYFGPGTRLTVT.

The chain employs TRBV2 and TRBJ2-7, with 13 bases identical to TRBD2. Germline CDR1 SNHLY, CDR2 FYNNEI. J gave up 2 bases and V 5 bases, and 9 bases lay outside the gene matches. This CDR3 is built from 17 residues. In DNA, the CDR3 is TGTGCCAGCAGTCCTCGTCCGGGACTAGCGGGACCCTACGAGCAGTACTTC. It codes for CASSPRPGLAGPYEQYF.

The rearrangement joins TRBV30 to TRBJ1-4, with TRBD1 as a possible D gene (6 bases). Per germline, CDR1 GTSNPN and CDR2 SVGIG (reference sequence). V dropped 2 bases and J dropped 8 bases, with 18 bases sitting between them. This CDR3 is built from 15 residues. The CDR3 DNA reads as TGTGCCTGGAGTATTGCGGGGGCGTCCCGAGAAAAACTGTTTTTT. This sequence encodes CAWSIAGASREKLFF. The full variable domain, completed using reference TRBV30 and TRBJ1-4, is SQTIHQWPATLVQPVGSPLSLECTVEGTSNPNLYWYRQAAGRGLQLLFYSVGIGQISSEVPQNLSASRPQDRQFILSSKKLLLSDSGFYLCAWSIAGASREKLFFGSGTQLSVL.

In nucleotides, the CDR3 is TGTGCCAGCAGTCGCGCGGACAGGGTTCGGGGTACTGGCTACACCTTC. It is translated as CASSRADRVRGTGYTF. This chain connects TRBV27 to TRBJ1-2; 8 bases line up with TRBD1. The V and J ends lost 5 bases and 7 bases, in that order; junction bases with no gene match: 15. The CDR3 runs to 16 residues. CDR1 and CDR2 from the germline V gene are MNHEY and SMNVEV (reference sequence).

The table lists this clone with a count of one. This chain uses TRBV11-2 with TRBJ1-1; possibly TRBD1 for D (5 bases). Trimming cost V 5 bases and J 6 bases, with 19 bases left between them. The CDR3 contains 15 residues. Germline values: CDR1 SGHAT, CDR2 FQNNGV. In DNA, the CDR3 is TGTGCCAGCAGCCAACTGGACGCGGGACTATCTGAAGCTTTCTTT. It translates to CASSQLDAGLSEAFF.

The V gene is TRBV6-6, the J gene TRBJ1-3; 10 positions agree with TRBD1. The germline CDR1 and CDR2 sequences are MNHNY and SVGAGI (reference sequence). V shed 7 bases, J shed 4 bases, and the junction held 4 bases outside the gene matches. CDR3 length: 14 residues. The CDR3 nucleotides are TGTGCCAGCACCCTGGGACAGGGGGGAAACACCATATATTTT. Amino acid sequence: CASTLGQGGNTIYF.

This clone was detected only once. CDR3 sequence: CASSLVAPEQFF. In DNA form, the CDR3 reads TGTGCCAGCAGCTTGGTTGCGCCCGAGCAGTTCTTC. The chain carries TRBV7-9 and TRBJ2-1, with D hard to call. The V and J ends lost 3 bases and 10 bases respectively, with 10 bases between them. The germline CDR1 and CDR2 sequences are SEHNR and FQNEAQ (reference sequence). The CDR3 totals 12 residues.

The CDR3: CASSLNRWPYEQYF. CDR3 coding DNA: TGTGCCAGCAGCTTAAACCGCTGGCCCTACGAGCAGTACTTC. This chain connects TRBV7-9 to TRBJ2-7, with D hard to call. The germline CDR1 and CDR2 sequences are SEHNR and FQNEAQ (reference sequence). Trimming took off 2 bases at V and 2 bases at J, with 10 bases between the two ends. The CDR3 is 14 residues long. Complete variable domain (other parts from reference TRBV7-9 and TRBJ2-7): DTGVSQNPRHKITKRGQNVTFRCDPISEHNRLYWYRQTLGQGPEFLTYFQNEAQLEKSRLLSDRFSAERPKGSFSTLEIQRTEQGDSAMYLCASSLNRWPYEQYFGPGTRLTVT.

The chain joins TRBV30 to TRBJ1-1, with 8 bases lining up with TRBD1. This CDR3 comprises 14 residues. V was clipped by 2 bases and J by 5 bases; unmatched bases: 7. CDR1 and CDR2 (germline): GTSNPN, SVGIG (reference sequence). CDR3 amino acids: CAWSRDRKRTEAFF. CDR3 nucleotides: TGTGCCTGGAGTCGGGACAGGAAGCGGACTGAAGCTTTCTTT.

The chain has TRBV19 and TRBJ2-3, with 13 bases aligning to TRBD2. CDR3 length: 16 amino acids. CDR1 and CDR2 from the germline V gene are LNHDA and SQIVND (reference sequence). The V and J ends lost 4 bases and 3 bases, in that order; junction bases with no gene match: 4. This CDR3 reads CASSKLAGGPTDTQYF. CDR3 DNA: TGTGCCAGTAGTAAACTAGCGGGGGGGCCGACAGATACGCAGTATTTT.

The V gene is TRBV19, the J gene TRBJ1-4, with 7 bases that match TRBD1. From germline, CDR1 is LNHDA and CDR2 SQIVND (reference sequence). The CDR3 is 17 residues long. V trimming: 3 bases; J trimming: 8 bases; junction bases outside the gene matches: 15. CDR3: CASSIPVRDSGGEKLFF. The CDR3 DNA is TGTGCCAGTAGTATTCCGGTGCGGGACAGTGGGGGAGAAAAACTGTTTTTT.

The DNA of the CDR3 is TGTGCCAGTAGAGCTAGCGGGGGCACAGATACGCAGTATTTT. This sequence encodes CASRASGGTDTQYF. This rearrangement joins TRBV19 to TRBJ2-3; 9 nucleotides match TRBD2. This CDR3 is 14 amino acids long. Germline CDR1 and CDR2: LNHDA and SQIVND (reference sequence). V was clipped by 6 bases and J by 1 base; unmatched bases: 2.

This chain uses TRBV7-9 with TRBJ2-7; no clear D. The V gene's germline CDR1 is SEHNR and CDR2 FQNEAQ (reference sequence). CDR3 length equals 14 residues. The ends were cut back, 0 bases at V and 2 bases at J, with 8 bases in the middle. CDR3 loop: CASSLATATYEQYF. The CDR3 coding sequence is TGTGCCAGCAGCTTAGCAACAGCAACCTACGAGCAGTACTTC. The complete variable domain, with remaining parts taken from reference TRBV7-9 and TRBJ2-7, reads DTGVSQNPRHKITKRGQNVTFRCDPISEHNRLYWYRQTLGQGPEFLTYFQNEAQLEKSRLLSDRFSAERPKGSFSTLEIQRTEQGDSAMYLCASSLATATYEQYFGPGTRLTVT.

This clone turned up a few times. The rearrangement links TRBV7-9 to TRBJ2-1; the match to TRBD1 covers 9 bases. This CDR3 is 15 amino acids long. V dropped 0 bases and J dropped 5; count of bases not matched to a gene: 2. The germline CDR1 and CDR2 sequences are SEHNR and FQNEAQ (reference sequence). The CDR3 bases are TGTGCCAGCAGCTTAGCCCGGACAGGGGACAATGAGCAGTTCTTC. Its translation: CASSLARTGDNEQFF.

The chain is built from TRBV5-8 and TRBJ1-1; D ambiguous. Germline V gene data show CDR1 as SGHTS and CDR2 as YDEGEE. V lost 2 bases and J 1 base, leaving 6 bases between the germline ends. The CDR3 spans 13 residues. CDR3 in amino acids: CASSLTGNTEAFF. DNA for the CDR3: TGTGCCAGCAGCTTAACGGGGAACACTGAAGCTTTCTTT.

This clone was counted a single time. This chain links TRBV4-1 with TRBJ2-7; 9 bases agree with TRBD1. The CDR3 spans 15 residues. V lost 5 bases, J lost 2 bases, and 7 bases stayed unmatched. The germline V gene has CDR1 MGHRA and CDR2 YSYEKL. The CDR3 bases are TGCGCCAGCAGCTCTACGGGGACAGGGCCCTACGAGCAGTACTTC. Its translation: CASSSTGTGPYEQYF.

This clone came up a few times. The J gene is TRBJ1-1, the V gene TRBV7-9; a weak D match, TRBD1 (6 bases). Germline-derived CDR1 and CDR2 are SEHNR and FQNEAQ (reference sequence). The CDR3 runs to 15 residues. Trimming took 8 bases from V and 1 from J, leaving 17 bases between them. The CDR3 here is CASHLAGAKNTEAFF. The CDR3 DNA reads TGTGCCAGCCATCTCGCAGGGGCGAAGAACACTGAAGCTTTCTTT.